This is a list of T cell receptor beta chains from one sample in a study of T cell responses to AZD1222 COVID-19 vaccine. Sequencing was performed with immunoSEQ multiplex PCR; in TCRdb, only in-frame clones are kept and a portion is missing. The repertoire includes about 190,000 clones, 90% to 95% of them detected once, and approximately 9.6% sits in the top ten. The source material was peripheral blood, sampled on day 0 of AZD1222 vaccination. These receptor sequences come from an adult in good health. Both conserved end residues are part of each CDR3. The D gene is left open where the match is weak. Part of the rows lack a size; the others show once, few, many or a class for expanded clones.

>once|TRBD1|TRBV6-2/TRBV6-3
CASSWTGGYEQYF
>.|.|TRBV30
CAWSPHRASSGNTIYF
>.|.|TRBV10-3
CAISESVVTTNEKLFF
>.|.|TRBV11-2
CASSSRVGEQYF
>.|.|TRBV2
CACVFGSPYNEQFF
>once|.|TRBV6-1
CASSEARTVTYGYTF
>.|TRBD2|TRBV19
CASSFSGLAHNEQFF
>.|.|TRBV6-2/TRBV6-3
CASSHTSRRGTYEQYF
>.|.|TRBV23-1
CASSQSRQTTGELFF
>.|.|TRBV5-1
CASSLAGNKNIQYF
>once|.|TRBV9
CASSVTGLNYNEQFF
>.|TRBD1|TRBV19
CASIAGGPGELFF
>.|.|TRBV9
CASSPANVDSYGYTF
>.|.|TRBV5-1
CASSFPHTGELFF
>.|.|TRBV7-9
CASSPGANVLTF
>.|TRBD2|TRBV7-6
CASSSLAGATYNEQFF
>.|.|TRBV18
CASSLSSGSTEAFF
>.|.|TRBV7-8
CASSSPRGRQVAEAFF
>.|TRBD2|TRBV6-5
CASQTASGTYEQYF
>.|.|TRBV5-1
CASSLERTRTEEQYF
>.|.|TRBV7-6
CASSPTPVAVSSYEQYF
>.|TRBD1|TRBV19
CASSQTGGSNTEAFF
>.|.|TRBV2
CASIDYGYTF
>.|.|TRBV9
CASSVRGDNSPLHF
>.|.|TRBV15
CATSRDDLAFPQPQHF
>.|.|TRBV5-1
CASSLAGNGYTF
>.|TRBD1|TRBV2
CASSERTGPWPQHF
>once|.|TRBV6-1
CASSDGGIETQYF
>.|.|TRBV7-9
CASSAINSNQPQHF
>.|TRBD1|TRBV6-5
CASSAGTGSQETQYF
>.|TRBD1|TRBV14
CASSRGQGSSYEQYF
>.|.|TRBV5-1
CASSLVSGGTQYF
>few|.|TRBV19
CASSIVGRLNTEAFF
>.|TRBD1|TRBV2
CASSETGGLSEQYF
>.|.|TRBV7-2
CASSFLRTGPGGEQFF
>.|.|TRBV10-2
CASSDRVYEQYF
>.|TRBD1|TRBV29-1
CSVGGQGANYGYTF
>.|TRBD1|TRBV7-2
CASSLAAGGNSPLHF
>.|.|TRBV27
CASSSGTENSPLHF
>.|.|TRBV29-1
CSVNGPSGANVLTF
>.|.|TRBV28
CASEGQRVYNEQFF
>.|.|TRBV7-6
CASSPTGGAYEQYF
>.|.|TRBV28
CASSFGTGNTEAFF